The clone carrying this TCR beta chain appeared a few times. Each CDR3 protein gets one entry after TCRdb re-called the 5' RACE reads with MiXCR. The sample lists 60,000 or so distinct CDR3 sequences; roughly 10% were seen once. This entry belongs to a study of early T cells in non-severe SARS-CoV-2 infection. This CDR3 contains 14 residues. The J segment lost 2 bases and the V segment lost 6 bases, leaving 4 bases of the junction unmatched. The source material was whole blood. The receptor's source is an adult who was a healthcare worker with PCR-confirmed SARS-CoV-2 infection or an uninfected control (not recorded which). The chain couples TRBV12-3 or TRBV12-4 to TRBJ1-5; TRBD1 agrees at 7 bases. The CDR3 sequence is CASSITGGNQPQHF. For the CDR3, the DNA is TGTGCCAGCAGCATAACAGGGGGCAATCAGCCCCAGCATTTT.